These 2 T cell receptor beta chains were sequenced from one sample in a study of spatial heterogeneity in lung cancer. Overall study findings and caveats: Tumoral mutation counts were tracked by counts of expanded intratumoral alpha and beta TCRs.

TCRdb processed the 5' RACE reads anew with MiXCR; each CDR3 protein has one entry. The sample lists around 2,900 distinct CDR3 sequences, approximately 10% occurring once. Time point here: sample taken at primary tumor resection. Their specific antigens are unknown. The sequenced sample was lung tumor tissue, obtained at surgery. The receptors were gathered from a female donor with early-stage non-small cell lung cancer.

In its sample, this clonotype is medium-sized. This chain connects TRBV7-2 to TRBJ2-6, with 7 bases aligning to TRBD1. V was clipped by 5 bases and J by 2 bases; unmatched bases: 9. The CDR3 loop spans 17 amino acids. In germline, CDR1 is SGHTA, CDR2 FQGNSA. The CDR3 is CASSPDRVGTGANVLTF. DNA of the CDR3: TGTGCCAGCAGCCCTGACAGGGTTGGAACTGGGGCCAACGTCCTGACTTTC.

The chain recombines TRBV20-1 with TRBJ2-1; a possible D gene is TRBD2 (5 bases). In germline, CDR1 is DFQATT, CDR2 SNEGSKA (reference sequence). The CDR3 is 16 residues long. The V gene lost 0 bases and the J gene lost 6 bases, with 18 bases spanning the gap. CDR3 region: CSARDLRASTVNEQFF. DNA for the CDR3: TGCAGTGCTAGAGATCTTCGGGCTAGCACTGTCAATGAGCAGTTCTTC.